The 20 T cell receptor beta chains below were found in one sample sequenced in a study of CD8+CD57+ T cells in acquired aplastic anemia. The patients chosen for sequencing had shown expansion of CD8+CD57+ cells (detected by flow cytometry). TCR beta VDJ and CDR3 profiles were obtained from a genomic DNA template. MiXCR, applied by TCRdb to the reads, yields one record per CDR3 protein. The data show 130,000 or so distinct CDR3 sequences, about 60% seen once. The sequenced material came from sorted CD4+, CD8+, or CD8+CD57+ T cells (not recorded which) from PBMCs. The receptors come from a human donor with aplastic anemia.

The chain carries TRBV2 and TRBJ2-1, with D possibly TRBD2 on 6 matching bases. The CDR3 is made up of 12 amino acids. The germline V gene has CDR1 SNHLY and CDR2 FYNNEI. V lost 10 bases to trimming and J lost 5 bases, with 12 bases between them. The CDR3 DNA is TGTGCCATCGGGGGACTGGACAATGAGCAGTTCTTC. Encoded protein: CAIGGLDNEQFF.

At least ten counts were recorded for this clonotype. The CDR3 bases are TGTGCCAGCAGCTTAGCGCTAGGCAGACGCGAGCAGTACTTC. This sequence encodes CASSLALGRREQYF. The V and J genes are TRBV7-2 and TRBJ2-7, with D hard to call. Trimming removed 0 bases at V and 6 bases at J, with 12 bases between. Germline V CDR1 and CDR2: SGHTA, FQGNSA. This CDR3 spans 14 amino acids.

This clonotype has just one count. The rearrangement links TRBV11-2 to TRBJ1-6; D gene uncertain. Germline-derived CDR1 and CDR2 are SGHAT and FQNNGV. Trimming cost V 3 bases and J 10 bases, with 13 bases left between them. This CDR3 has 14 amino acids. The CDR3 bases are TGTGCCAGCAGCTTTGAACCAGGACTATCACCCCTCCACTTT. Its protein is CASSFEPGLSPLHF.

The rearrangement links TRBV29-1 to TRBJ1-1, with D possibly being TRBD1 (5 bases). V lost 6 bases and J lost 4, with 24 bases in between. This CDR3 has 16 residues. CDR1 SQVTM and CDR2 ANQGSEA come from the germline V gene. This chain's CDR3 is CSVLKVLGRGGTEAFF. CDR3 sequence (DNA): TGCAGCGTCCTCAAAGTTTTGGGGCGCGGGGGCACTGAAGCTTTCTTT. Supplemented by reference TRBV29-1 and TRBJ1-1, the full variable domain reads SAVISQKPSRDICQRGTSLTIQCQVDSQVTMMFWYRQQPGQSLTLIATANQGSEATYESGFVIDKFPISRPNLTFSTLTVSNMSPEDSSIYLCSVLKVLGRGGTEAFFGQGTRLTVV.

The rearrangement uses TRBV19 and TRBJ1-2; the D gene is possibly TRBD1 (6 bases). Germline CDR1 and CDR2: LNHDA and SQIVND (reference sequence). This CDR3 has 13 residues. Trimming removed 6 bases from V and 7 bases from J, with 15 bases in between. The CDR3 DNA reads TGTGCCAGTAGCTCCGGGACACGGGGTGGCTACACCTTC. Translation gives CASSSGTRGGYTF. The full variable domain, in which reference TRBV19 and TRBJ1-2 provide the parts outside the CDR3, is DGGITQSPKYLFRKEGQNVTLSCEQNLNHDAMYWYRQDPGQGLRLIYYSQIVNDFQKGDIAEGYSVSREKKESFPLTVTSAQKNPTAFYLCASSSGTRGGYTFGSGTRLTVV.

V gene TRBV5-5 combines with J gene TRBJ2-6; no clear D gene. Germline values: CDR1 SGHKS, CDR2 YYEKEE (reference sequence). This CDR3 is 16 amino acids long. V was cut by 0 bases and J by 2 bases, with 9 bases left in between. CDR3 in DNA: TGTGCCAGCAGCTTGGTGGGTTTCGCTGGGGCCAACGTCCTGACTTTC. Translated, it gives CASSLVGFAGANVLTF.

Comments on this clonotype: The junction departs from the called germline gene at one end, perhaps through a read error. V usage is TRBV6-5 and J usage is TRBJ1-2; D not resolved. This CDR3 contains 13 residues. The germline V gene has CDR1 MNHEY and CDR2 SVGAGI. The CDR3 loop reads CASSYVQEDGHTF. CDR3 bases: TGTGCCAGCAGTTATGTCCAGGAAGATGGCCACACCTTC.

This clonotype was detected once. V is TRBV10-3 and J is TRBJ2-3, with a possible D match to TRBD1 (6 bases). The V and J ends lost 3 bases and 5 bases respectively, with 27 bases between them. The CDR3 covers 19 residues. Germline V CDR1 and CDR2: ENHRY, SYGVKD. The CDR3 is CAISDYDRLGLLAGDTQYF. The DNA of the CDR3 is TGTGCCATCAGTGACTACGACAGGCTCGGTCTTCTGGCGGGAGATACGCAGTATTTT.

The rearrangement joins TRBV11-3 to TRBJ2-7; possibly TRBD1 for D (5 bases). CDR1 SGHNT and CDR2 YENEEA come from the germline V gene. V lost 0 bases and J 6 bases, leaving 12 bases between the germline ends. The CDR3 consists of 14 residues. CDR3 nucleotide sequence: TGTGCCAGCAGCTTAGACAGGGCAGGCGGCGAGCAGTACTTC. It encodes CASSLDRAGGEQYF.

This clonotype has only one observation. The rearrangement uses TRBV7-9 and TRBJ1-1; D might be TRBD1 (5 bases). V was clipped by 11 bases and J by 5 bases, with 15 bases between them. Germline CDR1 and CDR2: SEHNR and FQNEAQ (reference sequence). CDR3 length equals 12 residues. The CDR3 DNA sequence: TGTGCCGGCAACGGGCAGGGTACTGAAGCTTTCTTT. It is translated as CAGNGQGTEAFF.

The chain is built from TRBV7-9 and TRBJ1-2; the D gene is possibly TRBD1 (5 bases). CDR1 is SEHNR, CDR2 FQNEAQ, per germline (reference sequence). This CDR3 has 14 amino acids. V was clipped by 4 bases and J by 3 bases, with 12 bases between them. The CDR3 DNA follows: TGTGCCAGCAGCTCGCCCGGGGCCGACTATGGCTACACCTTC. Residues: CASSSPGADYGYTF.

DNA of the CDR3: TGTGCCAGCAGCGTAGAACTTGGGGCAGTTCAGGGCTACACCTTC. This gives the protein CASSVELGAVQGYTF. The rearrangement joins TRBV9 to TRBJ1-2; perhaps TRBD1 as D (5 bases). Deletions cut 0 bases from V and 8 bases from J, with 17 bases between. In germline, CDR1 is SGDLS, CDR2 YYNGEE. The CDR3 has 15 amino acids.

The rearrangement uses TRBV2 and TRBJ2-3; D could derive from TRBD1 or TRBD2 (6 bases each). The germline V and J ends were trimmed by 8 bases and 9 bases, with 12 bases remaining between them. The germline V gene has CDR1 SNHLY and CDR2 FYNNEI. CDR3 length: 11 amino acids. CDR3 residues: CASPLGGTQYF. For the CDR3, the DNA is TGTGCCAGCCCTTTAGGGGGGACGCAGTATTTT.

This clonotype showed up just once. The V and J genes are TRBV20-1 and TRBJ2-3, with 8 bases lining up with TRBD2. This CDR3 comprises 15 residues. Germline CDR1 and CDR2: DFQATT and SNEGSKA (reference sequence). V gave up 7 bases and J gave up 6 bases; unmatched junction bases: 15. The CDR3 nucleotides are TGCAGTGTTGAGATCCCCCGGGGGGGCGGGGATACGCAGTATTTT. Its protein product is CSVEIPRGGGDTQYF.

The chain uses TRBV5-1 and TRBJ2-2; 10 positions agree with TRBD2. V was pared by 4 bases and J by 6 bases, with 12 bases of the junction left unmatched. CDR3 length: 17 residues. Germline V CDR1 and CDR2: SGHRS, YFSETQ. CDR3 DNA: TGCGCCAGCAGCCGTGGCCCGTCTAGCGGGAGTGCCGGGGAGCTGTTTTTT. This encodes CASSRGPSSGSAGELFF.

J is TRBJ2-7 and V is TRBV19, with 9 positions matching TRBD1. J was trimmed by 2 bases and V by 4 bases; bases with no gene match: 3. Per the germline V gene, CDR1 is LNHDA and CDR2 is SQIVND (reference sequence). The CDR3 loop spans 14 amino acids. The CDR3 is CASSTTGGAYEQYF. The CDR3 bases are TGTGCCAGTAGTACCACAGGGGGCGCCTACGAGCAGTACTTC.

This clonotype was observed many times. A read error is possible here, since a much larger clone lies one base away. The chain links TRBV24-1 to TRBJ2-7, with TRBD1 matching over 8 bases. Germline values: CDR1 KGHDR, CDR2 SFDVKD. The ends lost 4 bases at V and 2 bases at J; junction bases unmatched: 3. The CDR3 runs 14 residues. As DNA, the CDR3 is TGTGCCACCAGTGAAACAGGGGGTCCCTACGAGCAGTACTTC. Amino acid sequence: CATSETGGPYEQYF.

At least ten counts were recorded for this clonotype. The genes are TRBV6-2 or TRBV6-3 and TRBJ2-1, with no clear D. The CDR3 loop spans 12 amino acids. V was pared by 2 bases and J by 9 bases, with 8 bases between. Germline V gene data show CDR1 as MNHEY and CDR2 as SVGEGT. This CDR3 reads CASSYLATEQFF. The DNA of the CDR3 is TGTGCCAGCAGTTACCTCGCGACTGAGCAGTTCTTC.

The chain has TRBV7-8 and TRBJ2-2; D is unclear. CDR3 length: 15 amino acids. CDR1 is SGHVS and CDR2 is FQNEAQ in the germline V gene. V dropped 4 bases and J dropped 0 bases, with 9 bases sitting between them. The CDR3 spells CASSSGRANTGELFF. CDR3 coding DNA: TGTGCCAGCAGCTCGGGCAGAGCGAACACCGGGGAGCTGTTTTTT.

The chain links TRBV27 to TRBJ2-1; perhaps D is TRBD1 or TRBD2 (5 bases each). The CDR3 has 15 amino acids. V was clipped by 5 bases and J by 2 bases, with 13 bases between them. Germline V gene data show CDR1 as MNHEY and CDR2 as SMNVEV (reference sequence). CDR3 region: CASSPRDHTYNEQFF. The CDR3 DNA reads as TGTGCCAGCAGTCCCCGGGACCATACCTACAATGAGCAGTTCTTC.